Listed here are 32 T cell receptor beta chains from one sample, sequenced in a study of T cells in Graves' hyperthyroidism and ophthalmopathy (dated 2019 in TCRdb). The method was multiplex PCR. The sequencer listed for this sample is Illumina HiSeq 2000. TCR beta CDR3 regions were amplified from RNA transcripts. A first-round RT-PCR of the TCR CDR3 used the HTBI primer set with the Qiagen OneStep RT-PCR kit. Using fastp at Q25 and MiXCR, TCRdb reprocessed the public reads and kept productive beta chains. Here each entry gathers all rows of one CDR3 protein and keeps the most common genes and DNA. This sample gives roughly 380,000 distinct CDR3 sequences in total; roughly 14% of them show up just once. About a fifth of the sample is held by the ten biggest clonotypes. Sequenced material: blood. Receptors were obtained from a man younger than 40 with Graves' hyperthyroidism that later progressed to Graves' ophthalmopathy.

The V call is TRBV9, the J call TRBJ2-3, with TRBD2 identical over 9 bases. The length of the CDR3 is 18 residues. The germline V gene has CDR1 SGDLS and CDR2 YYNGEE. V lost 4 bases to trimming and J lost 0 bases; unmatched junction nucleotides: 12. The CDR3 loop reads CASSLRGSGGASTDTQYF. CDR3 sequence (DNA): TGTGCCAGCAGCTTAAGGGGTAGCGGGGGTGCTAGCACAGATACGCAGTATTTT.

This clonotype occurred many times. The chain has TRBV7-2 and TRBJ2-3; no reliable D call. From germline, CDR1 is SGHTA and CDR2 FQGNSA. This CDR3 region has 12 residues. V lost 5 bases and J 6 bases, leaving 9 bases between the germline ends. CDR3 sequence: CASSRAPDTQYF. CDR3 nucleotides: TGTGCCAGCAGCCGTGCCCCGGATACGCAGTATTTT.

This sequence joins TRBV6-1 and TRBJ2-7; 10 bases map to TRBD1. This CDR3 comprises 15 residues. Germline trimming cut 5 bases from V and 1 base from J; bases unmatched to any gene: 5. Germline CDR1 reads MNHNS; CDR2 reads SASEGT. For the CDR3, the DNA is TGTGCCAGCAGTTGGGGGACAGGGGCATCCTACGAGCAGTACTTC. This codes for CASSWGTGASYEQYF.

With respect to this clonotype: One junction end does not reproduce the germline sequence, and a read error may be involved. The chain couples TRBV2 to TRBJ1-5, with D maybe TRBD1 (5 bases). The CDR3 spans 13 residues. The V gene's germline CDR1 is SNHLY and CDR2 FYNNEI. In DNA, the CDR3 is TGTGTCAGCCTCCGGGGGGAGAGAGGCCCCCAGCATTTT. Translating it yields CVSLRGERGPQHF.

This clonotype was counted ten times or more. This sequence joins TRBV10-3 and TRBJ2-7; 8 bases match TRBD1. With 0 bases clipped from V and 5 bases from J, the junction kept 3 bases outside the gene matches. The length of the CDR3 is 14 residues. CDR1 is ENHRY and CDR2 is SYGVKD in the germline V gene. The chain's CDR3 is CAISESQGADEQYF. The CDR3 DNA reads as TGTGCCATCAGTGAGTCCCAGGGGGCGGACGAGCAGTACTTC.

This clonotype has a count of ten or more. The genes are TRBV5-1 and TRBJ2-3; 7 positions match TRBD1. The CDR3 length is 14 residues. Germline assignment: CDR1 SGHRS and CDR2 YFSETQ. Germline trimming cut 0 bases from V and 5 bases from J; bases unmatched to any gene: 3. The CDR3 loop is CASSLGQGEDTQYF. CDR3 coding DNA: TGCGCCAGCAGCTTGGGACAGGGTGAAGATACGCAGTATTTT.

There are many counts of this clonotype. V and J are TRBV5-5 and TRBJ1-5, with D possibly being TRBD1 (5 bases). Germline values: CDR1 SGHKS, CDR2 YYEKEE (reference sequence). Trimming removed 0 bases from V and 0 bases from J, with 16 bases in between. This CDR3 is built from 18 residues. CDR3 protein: CASSLEKGGEYSNQPQHF. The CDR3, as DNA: TGTGCCAGCAGCTTGGAAAAGGGAGGGGAGTATAGCAATCAGCCCCAGCATTTT.

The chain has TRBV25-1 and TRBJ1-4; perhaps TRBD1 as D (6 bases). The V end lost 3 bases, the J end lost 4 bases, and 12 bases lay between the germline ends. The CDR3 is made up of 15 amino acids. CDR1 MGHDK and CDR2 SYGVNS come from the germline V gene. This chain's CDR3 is CASSDTTGVNEKLFF. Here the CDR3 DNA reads TGTGCCAGCAGTGACACGACAGGAGTTAATGAAAAACTGTTTTTT.

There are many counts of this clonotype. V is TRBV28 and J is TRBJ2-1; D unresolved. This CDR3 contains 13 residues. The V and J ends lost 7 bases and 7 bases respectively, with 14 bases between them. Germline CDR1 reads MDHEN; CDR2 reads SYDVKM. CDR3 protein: CASKLPAFNEQFF. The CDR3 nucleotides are TGTGCCAGCAAATTACCGGCATTTAATGAGCAGTTCTTC.

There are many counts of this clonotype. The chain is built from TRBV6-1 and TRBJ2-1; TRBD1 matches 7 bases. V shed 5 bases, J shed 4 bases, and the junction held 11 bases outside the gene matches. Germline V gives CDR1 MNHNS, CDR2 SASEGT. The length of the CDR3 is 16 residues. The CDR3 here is CASSYDPGQTYNEQFF. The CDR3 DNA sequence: TGTGCCAGCAGTTACGACCCGGGACAGACATACAATGAGCAGTTCTTC.

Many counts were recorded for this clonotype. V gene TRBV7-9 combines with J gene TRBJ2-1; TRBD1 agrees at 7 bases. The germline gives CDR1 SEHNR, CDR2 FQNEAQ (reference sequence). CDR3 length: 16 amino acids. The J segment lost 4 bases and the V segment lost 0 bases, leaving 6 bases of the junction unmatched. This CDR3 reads CASSLADRRLYNEQFF. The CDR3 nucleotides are TGTGCCAGCAGCTTAGCGGACAGGCGCTTATACAATGAGCAGTTCTTC. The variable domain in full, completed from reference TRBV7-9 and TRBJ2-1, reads DTGVSQNPRHKITKRGQNVTFRCDPISEHNRLYWYRQTLGQGPEFLTYFQNEAQLEKSRLLSDRFSAERPKGSFSTLEIQRTEQGDSAMYLCASSLADRRLYNEQFFGPGTRLTVL.

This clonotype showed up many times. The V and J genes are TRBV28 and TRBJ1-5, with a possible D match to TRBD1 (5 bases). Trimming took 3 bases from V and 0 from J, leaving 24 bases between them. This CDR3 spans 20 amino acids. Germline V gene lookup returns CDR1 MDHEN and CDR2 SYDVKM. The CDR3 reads CASSFGGWTERGYSNQPQHF. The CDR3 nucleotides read TGTGCCAGCAGTTTTGGTGGCTGGACCGAGAGGGGATATAGCAATCAGCCCCAGCATTTT.

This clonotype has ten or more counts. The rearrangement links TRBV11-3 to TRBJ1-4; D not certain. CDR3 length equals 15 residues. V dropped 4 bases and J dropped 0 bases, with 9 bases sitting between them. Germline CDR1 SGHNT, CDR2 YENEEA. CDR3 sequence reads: CASSSDGATNEKLFF. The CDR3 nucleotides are TGTGCCAGCAGCTCGGACGGTGCAACTAATGAAAAACTGTTTTTT.

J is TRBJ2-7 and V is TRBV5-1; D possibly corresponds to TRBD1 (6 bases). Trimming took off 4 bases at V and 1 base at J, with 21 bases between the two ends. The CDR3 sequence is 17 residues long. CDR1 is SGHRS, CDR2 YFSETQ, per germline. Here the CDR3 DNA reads TGCGCCAGCAGCATTCCCTTCAGGGGCCATGGGTCCTACGAGCAGTACTTC. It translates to CASSIPFRGHGSYEQYF.

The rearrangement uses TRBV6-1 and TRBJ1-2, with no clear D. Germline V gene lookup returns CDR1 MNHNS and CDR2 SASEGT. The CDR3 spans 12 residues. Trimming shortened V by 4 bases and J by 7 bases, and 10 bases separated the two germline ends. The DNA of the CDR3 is TGTGCCAGCAGTGCTCAGGCCGGTGGCTACACCTTC. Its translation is CASSAQAGGYTF.

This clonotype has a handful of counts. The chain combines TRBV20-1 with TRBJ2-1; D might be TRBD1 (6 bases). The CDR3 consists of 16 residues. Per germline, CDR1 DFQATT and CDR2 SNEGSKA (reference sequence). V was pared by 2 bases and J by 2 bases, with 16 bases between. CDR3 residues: CSARSIPDRAYNEQFF. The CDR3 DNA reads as TGCAGTGCTAGATCAATTCCGGACAGAGCCTACAATGAGCAGTTCTTC.

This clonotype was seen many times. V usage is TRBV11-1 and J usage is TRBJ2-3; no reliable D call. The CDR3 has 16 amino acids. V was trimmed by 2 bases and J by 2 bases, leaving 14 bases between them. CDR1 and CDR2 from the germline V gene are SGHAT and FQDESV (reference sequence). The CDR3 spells CASSLNSLPYTDTQYF. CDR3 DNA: TGTGCCAGCAGCTTAAATTCGCTCCCCTACACAGATACGCAGTATTTT.

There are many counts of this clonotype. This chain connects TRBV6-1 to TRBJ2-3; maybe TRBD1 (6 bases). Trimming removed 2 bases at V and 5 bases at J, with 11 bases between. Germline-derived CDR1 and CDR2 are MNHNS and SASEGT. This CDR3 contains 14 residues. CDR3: CASSESGARDTQYF. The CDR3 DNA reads TGTGCCAGCAGTGAATCAGGGGCAAGAGATACGCAGTATTTT.

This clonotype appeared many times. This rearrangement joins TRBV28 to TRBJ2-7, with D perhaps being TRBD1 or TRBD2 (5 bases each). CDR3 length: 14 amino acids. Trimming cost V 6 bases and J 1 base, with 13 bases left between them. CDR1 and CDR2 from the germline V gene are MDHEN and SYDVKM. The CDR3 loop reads CASSPRDGSYEQYF. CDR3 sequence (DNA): TGTGCCAGCAGCCCCCGGGACGGGTCCTACGAGCAGTACTTC. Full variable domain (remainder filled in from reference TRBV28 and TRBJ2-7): DVKVTQSSRYLVKRTGEKVFLECVQDMDHENMFWYRQDPGLGLRLIYFSYDVKMKEKGDIPEGYSVSREKKERFSLILESASTNQTSMYLCASSPRDGSYEQYFGPGTRLTVT.

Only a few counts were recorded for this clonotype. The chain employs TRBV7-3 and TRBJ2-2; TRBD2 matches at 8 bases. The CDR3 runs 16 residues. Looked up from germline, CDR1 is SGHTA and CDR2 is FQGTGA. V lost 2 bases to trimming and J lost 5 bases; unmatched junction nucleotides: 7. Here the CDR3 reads CASSLGLAGSTGELFF. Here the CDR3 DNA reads TGTGCCAGCAGCTTAGGATTAGCGGGGAGTACCGGGGAGCTGTTTTTT.

CDR3 nucleotide sequence: TGTGCCAGCAGTCCTAAACCCGGGACGACTGGAAACACCATATATTTT. Translating it yields CASSPKPGTTGNTIYF. This chain connects TRBV6-1 to TRBJ1-3; D is perhaps TRBD1 (5 bases). The length of the CDR3 is 16 residues. Deletions cut 5 bases from V and 2 bases from J, with 16 bases between. Germline lookup yields CDR1 MNHNS and CDR2 SASEGT.

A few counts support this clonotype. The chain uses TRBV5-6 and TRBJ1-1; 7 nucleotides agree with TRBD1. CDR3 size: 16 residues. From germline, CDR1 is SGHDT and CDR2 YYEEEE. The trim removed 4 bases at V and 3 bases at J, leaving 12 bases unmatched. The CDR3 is CASSVTGPAGDTEAFF. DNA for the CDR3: TGTGCCAGCAGCGTGACAGGGCCAGCGGGAGACACTGAAGCTTTCTTT.

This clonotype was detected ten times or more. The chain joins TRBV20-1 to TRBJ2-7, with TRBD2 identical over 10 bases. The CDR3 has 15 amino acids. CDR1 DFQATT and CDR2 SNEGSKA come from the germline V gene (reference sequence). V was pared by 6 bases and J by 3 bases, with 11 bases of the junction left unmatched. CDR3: CSARDAGTSDYEQYF. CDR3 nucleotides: TGCAGTGCAAGGGATGCCGGGACTAGCGACTACGAGCAGTACTTC.

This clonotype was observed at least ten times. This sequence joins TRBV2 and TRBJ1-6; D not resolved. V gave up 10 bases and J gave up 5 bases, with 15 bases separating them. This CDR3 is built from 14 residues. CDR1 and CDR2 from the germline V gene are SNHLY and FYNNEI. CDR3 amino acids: CAIRRAADNSPLHF. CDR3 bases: TGTGCCATCCGACGGGCAGCTGATAATTCACCCCTCCACTTT.

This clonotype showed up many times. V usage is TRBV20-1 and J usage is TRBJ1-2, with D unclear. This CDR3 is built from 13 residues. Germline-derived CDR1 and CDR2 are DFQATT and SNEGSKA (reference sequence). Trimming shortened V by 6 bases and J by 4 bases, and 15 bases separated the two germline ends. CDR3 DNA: TGCAGTGCGGCTCCCGGGCCCTTCTATGGCTACACCTTC. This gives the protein CSAAPGPFYGYTF.

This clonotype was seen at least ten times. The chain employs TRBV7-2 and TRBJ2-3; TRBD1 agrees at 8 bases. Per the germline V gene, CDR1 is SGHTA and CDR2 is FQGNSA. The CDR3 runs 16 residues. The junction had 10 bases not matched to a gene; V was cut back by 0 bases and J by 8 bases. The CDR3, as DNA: TGTGCCAGCAGCTTAGCGGGGAGGCAGGGGGCTGGTACGCAGTATTTT. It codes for CASSLAGRQGAGTQYF.

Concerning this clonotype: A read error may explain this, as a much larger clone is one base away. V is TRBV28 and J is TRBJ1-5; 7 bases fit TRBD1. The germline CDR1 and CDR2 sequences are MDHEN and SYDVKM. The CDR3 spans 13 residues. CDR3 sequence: CASRDRVAQPRHF. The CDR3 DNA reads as TGTGCCAGCAGAGACAGGGTCGCTCAGCCCCGGCATTTT.

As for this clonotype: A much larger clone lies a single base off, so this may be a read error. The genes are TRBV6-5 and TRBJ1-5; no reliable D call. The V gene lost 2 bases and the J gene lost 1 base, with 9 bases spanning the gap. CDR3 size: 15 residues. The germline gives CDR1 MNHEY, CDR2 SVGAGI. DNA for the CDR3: TGTGCCAGCAGTTACCCCCCGATGAGCAATCAGCCCCAGCATTTT. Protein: CASSYPPMSNQPQHF.

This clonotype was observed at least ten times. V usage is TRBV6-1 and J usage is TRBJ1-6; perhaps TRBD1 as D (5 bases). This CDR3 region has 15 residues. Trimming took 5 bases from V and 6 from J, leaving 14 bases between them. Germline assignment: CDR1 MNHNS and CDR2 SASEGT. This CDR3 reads CASSSHLRANSPLHF. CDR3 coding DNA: TGTGCCAGCAGTTCCCACCTCAGGGCTAATTCACCCCTCCACTTT.

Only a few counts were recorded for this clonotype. In DNA form, the CDR3 reads TGTGCCAGCAGCTGGACAGTTTACAATGAGCAGTTCTTC. Translation: CASSWTVYNEQFF. The chain has TRBV5-6 and TRBJ2-1, with a tentative D call TRBD1 (6 bases). This CDR3 comprises 13 residues. Trimming took 3 bases from V and 4 from J, leaving 8 bases between them. The germline gives CDR1 SGHDT, CDR2 YYEEEE.

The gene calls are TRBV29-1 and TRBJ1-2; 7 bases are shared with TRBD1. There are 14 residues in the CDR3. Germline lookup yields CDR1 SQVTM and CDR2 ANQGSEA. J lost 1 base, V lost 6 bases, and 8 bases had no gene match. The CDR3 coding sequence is TGCAGCGTCTCCAGGGGGAGGAATAACTATGGCTACACCTTC. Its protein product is CSVSRGRNNYGYTF. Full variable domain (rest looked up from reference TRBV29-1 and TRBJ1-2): SAVISQKPSRDICQRGTSLTIQCQVDSQVTMMFWYRQQPGQSLTLIATANQGSEATYESGFVIDKFPISRPNLTFSTLTVSNMSPEDSSIYLCSVSRGRNNYGYTFGSGTRLTVV.

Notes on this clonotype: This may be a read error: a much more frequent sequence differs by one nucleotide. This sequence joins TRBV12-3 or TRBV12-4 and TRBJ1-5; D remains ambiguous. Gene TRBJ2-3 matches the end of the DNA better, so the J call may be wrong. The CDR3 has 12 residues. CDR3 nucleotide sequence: TGTGCCAGCAGCTTCTTTGGGCAGCCCCAGTATTTT. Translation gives CASSFFGQPQYF.